Below, 27 T cell receptor beta chains from the same sample are listed, as sequenced in a study of blood T cell repertoires in COVID-19 (dated by TCRdb to about 2020). The method behind the library was the immunoSEQ multiplex PCR assay. Not all clones reach the TCRdb copy of this immuneACCESS table, which keeps in-frame sequences only. Checked studies attribute under half of the gap to unresolved V genes and leave the rest unexplained. For this sample there are tens of thousands of clones; about nine tenths appear just once. Of the sample, 6.5% to 9% is held by the ten largest clones. Sequencing was done on a sample of peripheral blood. The receptor source for this set is a man aged 25-45 years with acute or convalescent COVID-19.

The chain is built from TRBV24-1 and TRBJ2-3; 11 nucleotides line up with TRBD2. The CDR3 is made up of 16 amino acids. The junction had 6 bases not matched to a gene; V was cut back by 4 bases and J by 4 bases. Looked up from germline, CDR1 is KGHDR and CDR2 is SFDVKD. CDR3 in amino acids: CATSDPTSGVADTQYF. CDR3 nucleotide sequence: TGTGCCACCAGTGACCCGACTAGCGGGGTCGCAGATACGCAGTATTTT.

The V gene is TRBV4-1, the J gene TRBJ2-7; TRBD1 agrees at 7 bases. Trimming cost V 3 bases and J 3 bases; bases outside gene matches: 2. Germline assignment: CDR1 MGHRA and CDR2 YSYEKL. The CDR3 sequence is 13 residues long. The chain's CDR3 is CASSQGQHYEQYF. In DNA, the CDR3 is TGCGCCAGCAGCCAGGGACAGCACTACGAGCAGTACTTC.

V usage is TRBV7-9 and J usage is TRBJ2-7; no clear D gene. CDR3 length equals 13 residues. V lost 8 bases, J lost 3 bases, and 14 bases lay in between. Per the germline V gene, CDR1 is SEHNR and CDR2 is FQNEAQ (reference sequence). CDR3 loop: CASSSGSSYEQYF. Here the CDR3 DNA reads TGTGCCAGCTCATCCGGGTCTAGCTACGAGCAGTACTTC.

This sequence joins TRBV5-5 and TRBJ2-7; 10 positions agree with TRBD1. The CDR3 covers 16 residues. Germline CDR1 reads SGHKS; CDR2 reads YYEKEE (reference sequence). V shed 2 bases and J 3 bases; nucleotides not matched to a gene: 8. CDR3 coding DNA: TGTGCCAGCAGCTTCGGTACCGGGACAGGGGTCTACGAGCAGTACTTC. It encodes CASSFGTGTGVYEQYF.

The gene calls are TRBV6-4 and TRBJ2-3, with D perhaps matching TRBD2 (6 bases). CDR3 length equals 13 residues. V lost 5 bases and J 0 bases, leaving 6 bases between the germline ends. Germline V gene data show CDR1 as MRHNA and CDR2 as SNTAGT. The CDR3 nucleotides are TGTGCCAGCAGTAGCGGGAGCACAGATACGCAGTATTTT. Translated: CASSSGSTDTQYF.

The rearrangement uses TRBV30 and TRBJ2-2, with D possibly being TRBD1 (6 bases). Trimming removed 4 bases from V and 2 bases from J, with 14 bases in between. CDR1 GTSNPN and CDR2 SVGIG come from the germline V gene (reference sequence). This CDR3 is built from 15 residues. Written as DNA, the CDR3 is TGTGCCTGGATACGGCAGGGGATAAACACCGGGGAGCTGTTTTTT. This codes for CAWIRQGINTGELFF. Variable domain in full (rest from reference TRBV30 and TRBJ2-2): SQTIHQWPATLVQPVGSPLSLECTVEGTSNPNLYWYRQAAGRGLQLLFYSVGIGQISSEVPQNLSASRPQDRQFILSSKKLLLSDSGFYLCAWIRQGINTGELFFGEGSRLTVL.

The V gene is TRBV2, the J gene TRBJ2-7; 7 bases fit TRBD1. Germline V lookup: CDR1 SNHLY, CDR2 FYNNEI. V dropped 5 bases and J dropped 9; count of bases not matched to a gene: 10. This CDR3 has 13 amino acids. The CDR3 bases are TGTGCCAGCAGTATAAACACAGGGGCCGGGCAGTACTTC. Residues: CASSINTGAGQYF. The whole variable domain, filled in from reference TRBV2 and TRBJ2-7, reads EPEVTQTPSHQVTQMGQEVILRCVPISNHLYFYWYRQILGQKVEFLVSFYNNEISEKSEIFDDQFSVERPDGSNFTLKIRSTKLEDSAMYFCASSINTGAGQYFGPGTRLTVT.

This chain uses TRBV2 with TRBJ1-6, with TRBD1 as a possible D gene (6 bases). The CDR3 is 15 residues long. Germline V gene data show CDR1 as SNHLY and CDR2 as FYNNEI. The V end lost 5 bases, the J end lost 5 bases, and 13 bases lay between the germline ends. CDR3 coding DNA: TGTGCCAGCAGTTGGACAGACGTTAATAATTCACCCCTCCACTTT. Residues: CASSWTDVNNSPLHF.

This chain connects TRBV18 to TRBJ2-7; D ambiguous. The CDR3 totals 14 residues. V was trimmed by 3 bases and J by 0 bases, leaving 9 bases between them. Germline V gene lookup returns CDR1 KGHSH and CDR2 LQKENI. The CDR3 DNA reads TGTGCCAGCTCACCTAACCTGAGCTCCTACGAGCAGTACTTC. It translates to CASSPNLSSYEQYF.

The chain links TRBV27 to TRBJ1-6; D remains ambiguous. In germline, CDR1 is MNHEY, CDR2 SMNVEV (reference sequence). Between the trimmed V and J ends, which lost 10 bases and 4 bases, there was a span of 20 bases. The CDR3 is 16 residues long. DNA of the CDR3: TGTGCCACCAGGCGCGGGTCCTCGGGGTATAATTCACCCCTCCACTTT. Translated: CATRRGSSGYNSPLHF.

The chain combines TRBV28 with TRBJ1-5; TRBD1 aligns across 10 bases. The CDR3 spans 17 residues. CDR1 and CDR2 from the germline V gene are MDHEN and SYDVKM. Trimming at V came to 2 bases and at J to 0 bases, leaving 4 bases not matched to a gene. The chain's CDR3 is CASSLIGTGASNQPQHF. Written as DNA, the CDR3 is TGTGCCAGCAGTTTAATCGGGACAGGGGCTAGCAATCAGCCCCAGCATTTT.

The V call is TRBV7-9, the J call TRBJ2-3, with 8 bases matching TRBD1. After removal of 8 bases from V and 5 bases from J, the junction contained 6 bases not matched to a gene. Germline loops: CDR1 SEHNR, CDR2 FQNEAQ (reference sequence). The CDR3 totals 13 residues. The CDR3 spells CASDQGAGDTQYF. The CDR3 coding sequence is TGTGCCAGCGACCAGGGGGCGGGAGATACGCAGTATTTT.

This clone came up once. CDR3 sequence reads: CAWSGFLADYNEQFF. CDR3 nucleotides: TGTGCCTGGAGTGGTTTCCTAGCGGACTACAATGAGCAGTTCTTC. The V gene is TRBV30, the J gene TRBJ2-1; 7 bases match TRBD2. With 1 base clipped from V and 3 bases from J, the junction kept 6 bases outside the gene matches. This CDR3 has 15 residues. Looked up from germline, CDR1 is GTSNPN and CDR2 is SVGIG (reference sequence). Using reference TRBV30 and TRBJ2-1 for the parts outside the CDR3, the full variable domain is SQTIHQWPATLVQPVGSPLSLECTVEGTSNPNLYWYRQAAGRGLQLLFYSVGIGQISSEVPQNLSASRPQDRQFILSSKKLLLSDSGFYLCAWSGFLADYNEQFFGPGTRLTVL.

CDR3 amino acids: CASSLLGQPYYGYTF. The CDR3 coding sequence is TGTGCCAGCAGCCTCCTGGGACAGCCTTACTATGGCTACACCTTC. This chain joins TRBV28 and TRBJ1-2; 7 bases fit TRBD1. This CDR3 has 15 amino acids. CDR1 MDHEN and CDR2 SYDVKM come from the germline V gene. The V segment lost 6 bases and the J segment 3 bases; nucleotides outside the gene matches: 10.

This chain connects TRBV15 to TRBJ1-6; TRBD1 matches at 8 bases. Trimming cost V 5 bases and J 2 bases; bases outside gene matches: 2. The germline CDR1 and CDR2 sequences are LNHNV and YYDKDF (reference sequence). This CDR3 contains 15 residues. The CDR3 spells CATSPGGTYNSPLHF. The CDR3 bases are TGTGCCACCAGCCCAGGGGGCACCTATAATTCACCCCTCCACTTT.

This clone was seen only a few times. The V gene is TRBV5-1, the J gene TRBJ1-1; 8 bases agree with TRBD1. This CDR3 contains 15 residues. The junction had 7 bases not matched to a gene; V was cut back by 0 bases and J by 6 bases. Germline CDR1 is SGHRS and CDR2 is YFSETQ. CDR3: CASSLGSGGQAEAFF. CDR3 nucleotides: TGCGCCAGCAGCTTGGGGTCAGGGGGCCAGGCTGAAGCTTTCTTT.

J is TRBJ1-5 and V is TRBV2; maybe TRBD1 (5 bases). V was shortened by 2 bases and J by 0 bases, with 11 bases between the two germline ends. CDR1 and CDR2 (germline): SNHLY, FYNNEI. The CDR3 totals 16 residues. The CDR3 sequence: CASSEPRGNSNQPQHF. The CDR3 nucleotides are TGTGCCAGCAGTGAACCTCGGGGGAATAGCAATCAGCCCCAGCATTTT.

This clone has only one observation. This chain uses TRBV19 with TRBJ2-3, with 9 bases that match TRBD2. This CDR3 has 18 residues. Germline loops: CDR1 LNHDA, CDR2 SQIVND (reference sequence). V shed 6 bases, J shed 0 bases, and the junction held 13 bases outside the gene matches. CDR3 region: CASRMGLAGPSSTDTQYF. CDR3 in DNA: TGTGCCAGTAGGATGGGCCTAGCGGGACCCTCTAGCACAGATACGCAGTATTTT.

V is TRBV6-4 and J is TRBJ2-5, with 8 nucleotides matching TRBD1. The V gene's germline CDR1 is MRHNA and CDR2 SNTAGT. Unmatched junction bases numbered 8, after V lost 5 bases and J lost 3 bases. The CDR3 covers 15 residues. CDR3 region: CASSPSGTGEETQYF. The CDR3 DNA reads as TGTGCCAGCAGTCCTTCCGGGACAGGCGAAGAGACCCAGTACTTC.

The gene calls are TRBV25-1 and TRBJ2-1; D gene ambiguous. This CDR3 has 12 residues. Germline-derived CDR1 and CDR2 are MGHDK and SYGVNS. V gave up 2 bases and J gave up 9 bases, with 8 bases separating them. CDR3 loop: CASSESFVEQFF. The CDR3 DNA sequence: TGTGCCAGCAGTGAAAGCTTTGTTGAGCAGTTCTTC. The full variable domain, with the rest looked up from reference TRBV25-1 and TRBJ2-1, is EADIYQTPRYLVIGTGKKITLECSQTMGHDKMYWYQQDPGMELHLIHYSYGVNSTEKGDLSSESTVSRIRTEHFPLTLESARPSHTSQYLCASSESFVEQFFGPGTRLTVL.

This clone turned up a few times. V gene TRBV30 combines with J gene TRBJ2-7; tentatively, D is TRBD1 (5 bases). This CDR3 is 15 amino acids long. V lost 1 base and J 3 bases, leaving 16 bases between the germline ends. CDR1 and CDR2 (germline): GTSNPN, SVGIG (reference sequence). The CDR3 region is CAWSAPTVTSYEQYF. The CDR3 bases are TGTGCCTGGAGTGCACCGACAGTCACCAGCTACGAGCAGTACTTC.

V is TRBV7-6 and J is TRBJ2-1; TRBD2 matches at 8 bases. The CDR3 extends over 15 amino acids. Germline V CDR1 and CDR2: SGHVS, FNYEAQ. The junction had 7 bases not matched to a gene; V was cut back by 2 bases and J by 7 bases. The CDR3 region is CASSLFSGSGNEQFF. The CDR3 DNA follows: TGTGCCAGCAGCTTATTCAGCGGGAGCGGGAATGAGCAGTTCTTC.

As to this clone: One end of the junction is discordant with germline, which a read error may explain. The J gene is TRBJ1-1, the V gene TRBV6-1; D unresolved. In germline, CDR1 is MNHNS, CDR2 SASEGT. The CDR3 totals 15 residues. The CDR3 nucleotides read TGTGCCAGCAGTAAAGCAGACACGGGAGGAAGGGAAGCTTTCTTT. Its translation is CASSKADTGGREAFF.

The rearrangement links TRBV9 to TRBJ1-2, with 7 nucleotides matching TRBD1. Germline-derived CDR1 and CDR2 are SGDLS and YYNGEE. The V segment lost 3 bases and the J segment 8 bases; nucleotides outside the gene matches: 4. CDR3 length: 12 amino acids. The CDR3 DNA reads TGTGCCAGCAGCGCACAGGGGTTGGGCTACACCTTC. It specifies CASSAQGLGYTF.

The chain uses TRBV6-1 and TRBJ2-2; no clear D gene. The CDR3 length is 13 residues. V was pared by 1 base and J by 6 bases, with 6 bases between. The germline V gene encodes CDR1 MNHNS and CDR2 SASEGT. The CDR3 here is CASSEDESGELFF. The DNA for the CDR3 is TGTGCCAGCAGTGAAGACGAGTCCGGGGAGCTGTTTTTT.

The rearrangement joins TRBV11-2 to TRBJ2-1, with TRBD2 matching 13 bases. This CDR3 contains 16 residues. CDR1 is SGHAT, CDR2 FQNNGV, per germline. Trimming removed 3 bases from V and 7 bases from J; junction bases left unmatched: 6. CDR3 region: CASSLLWTSGSNEQFF. The CDR3 DNA sequence: TGTGCCAGCAGCTTGCTTTGGACTAGCGGGAGTAATGAGCAGTTCTTC.

The V gene is TRBV5-1, the J gene TRBJ2-5; 13 bases map to TRBD2. The V gene's germline CDR1 is SGHRS and CDR2 YFSETQ. V shed 0 bases and J 3 bases; nucleotides not matched to a gene: 11. The CDR3 covers 19 residues. The CDR3 DNA reads as TGCGCCAGCAGCTTGGTCGGCCGGCCGGGGACTAGCGGGAAAGAGACCCAGTACTTC. Translation gives CASSLVGRPGTSGKETQYF.